Listed here are 14 T cell receptor beta chains from one sample, sequenced in a study of blood T cells in healthy people across ages. Combining a sample-barcoded 5' primer with a J-beta primer mix, a second PCR ran for roughly 7 to 12 cycles. TCRdb processed the 5' RACE reads anew with MiXCR; each CDR3 protein has one entry. The sample has about 900,000 distinct CDR3 sequences, about 59% seen once; the top ten hold around a quarter. The sample was blood. The source is a man aged 30 to 45 in good health.

The V call is TRBV12-3 or TRBV12-4, the J call TRBJ2-3, with D hard to call. CDR3 length: 11 residues. V dropped 8 bases and J dropped 7 bases, with 10 bases sitting between them. The DNA for the CDR3 is TGTGCCAGCGGTACCACTAATACGCAGTATTTT. As protein: CASGTTNTQYF.

The genes are TRBV5-1 and TRBJ1-2, with D tentatively TRBD1 (5 bases). This CDR3 has 14 amino acids. Germline assignment: CDR1 SGHRS and CDR2 YFSETQ. V lost 0 bases to trimming and J lost 8 bases, with 14 bases between them. The CDR3 DNA reads TGCGCCAGCAGCTTGGGTAGGGGCCCTGCAGGCTACACCTTC. Translating gives CASSLGRGPAGYTF.

In its sample, this clonotype was seen a few times. The chain is built from TRBV7-3 and TRBJ2-1; maybe TRBD2 (6 bases). The V and J ends lost 8 bases and 2 bases respectively, with 19 bases between them. This CDR3 spans 16 amino acids. Germline V gene sequence: CDR1 SGHTA, CDR2 FQGTGA. CDR3 loop: CASAQGGGAAYNEQFF. The CDR3 DNA follows: TGTGCCAGCGCCCAAGGTGGCGGGGCCGCCTACAATGAGCAGTTCTTC.

The sample holds a few counts of this clonotype. The chain combines TRBV13 with TRBJ2-4, with 8 bases lining up with TRBD2. Near its end, the DNA agrees better with TRBJ2-7, so the J call may be wrong. The CDR3 loop spans 16 amino acids. Per the germline V gene, CDR1 is PRHDT and CDR2 is FYEKMQ (reference sequence). The CDR3 loop reads CASSTRGGTSAYEQYF. The CDR3 DNA is TGTGCCAGCAGCACCAGAGGCGGGACTAGTGCCTACGAGCAGTACTTC.

This clonotype was seen only a few times. V and J are TRBV7-2 and TRBJ2-7; D unclear. The CDR3 has 14 amino acids. Deletions cut 1 base from V and 7 bases from J, with 14 bases between. Germline values: CDR1 SGHTA, CDR2 FQGNSA. The CDR3 region has the DNA TGTGCCAGCAGCTTAGGCCCCAACAGTGATGAGCAGTACTTC. Translation: CASSLGPNSDEQYF.

J is TRBJ2-2 and V is TRBV20-1; 7 positions match TRBD1. In germline, CDR1 is DFQATT, CDR2 SNEGSKA (reference sequence). Trimming removed 5 bases from V and 6 bases from J; junction bases left unmatched: 3. The CDR3 runs 12 residues. The CDR3 spells CSADRAPGELFF. CDR3 DNA sequence: TGCAGTGCTGACAGGGCTCCCGGGGAGCTGTTTTTT.

The sample holds a few counts of this clonotype. The chain employs TRBV15 and TRBJ1-2, with no clear D. The ends were cut back, 2 bases at V and 4 bases at J, with 23 bases in the middle. Germline CDR1 reads LNHNV; CDR2 reads YYDKDF (reference sequence). The CDR3 loop spans 18 amino acids. The CDR3 DNA is TGTGCCACCAGCAGATTGAGACTAACCCCCACCGCTTTCTATGGCTACACCTTC. As protein: CATSRLRLTPTAFYGYTF.

This rearrangement joins TRBV21-1 to TRBJ2-7. TRBV21-1 is an annotated pseudogene. This CDR3 has 15 residues. DNA for the CDR3: TGTGCCAGCAGCAAAGGCAGTCAATCGGCCTACGAGCAGTACTTC. The encoded protein is CASSKGSQSAYEQYF.

V gene TRBV4-3 combines with J gene TRBJ2-7; D possibly corresponds to TRBD1 (5 bases). The CDR3 contains 15 residues. Between the trimmed V and J ends, which lost 4 bases and 0 bases, there was a span of 13 bases. Germline CDR1 is LGHNA and CDR2 is YSLEER. The DNA of the CDR3 is TGCGCCAGCAGCCTCGGCGCAGGGCGCTCCTACGAGCAGTACTTC. Translated, it gives CASSLGAGRSYEQYF.

This clonotype has just a few counts. The chain uses TRBV10-3 and TRBJ2-3, with TRBD2 matching 7 bases. CDR1 and CDR2 from the germline V gene are ENHRY and SYGVKD. The CDR3 is 13 amino acids. The junction had 2 bases not matched to a gene; V was cut back by 4 bases and J by 4 bases. The CDR3 DNA reads as TGTGCCATCAGTGGTGGACTAGCAGATACGCAGTATTTT. Protein: CAISGGLADTQYF.

This sequence joins TRBV5-5 and TRBJ2-5, with a tentative D call TRBD2 (6 bases). V lost 4 bases and J 9 bases, leaving 19 bases between the germline ends. Germline CDR1 SGHKS, CDR2 YYEKEE (reference sequence). There are 14 residues in the CDR3. CDR3 DNA: TGTGCCAGCAGCACGGACGGGGAATGGGGGGCCCAGTACTTC. It codes for CASSTDGEWGAQYF.

The chain couples TRBV29-1 to TRBJ2-7; D not resolved. The CDR3 is 14 residues long. The germline gives CDR1 SQVTM, CDR2 ANQGSEA. V was trimmed by 4 bases and J by 0 bases, leaving 13 bases between them. The CDR3 DNA sequence: TGCAGCGTTGGACGGACGGAGAGCTCCTACGAGCAGTACTTC. Its protein is CSVGRTESSYEQYF.

This clonotype came up once. The gene calls are TRBV5-1 and TRBJ2-4; TRBD1 might be the D (6 bases). Matching the DNA end better, TRBJ2-7 makes the J call doubtful. CDR3 size: 13 residues. Germline assignment: CDR1 SGHRS and CDR2 YFSETQ. This chain's CDR3 is CASSLTGPDEQYF. The DNA for the CDR3 is TGCGCCAGCAGCTTGACAGGGCCCGACGAGCAGTACTTC.

The chain joins TRBV9 to TRBJ2-1, with TRBD1 identical over 8 bases. Germline-derived CDR1 and CDR2 are SGDLS and YYNGEE. The CDR3 has 16 residues. V dropped 0 bases and J dropped 6; count of bases not matched to a gene: 8. CDR3 DNA: TGTGCCAGCAGCGTAGAGGGGCAGGGGGCAGGCAATGAGCAGTTCTTC. Translating it yields CASSVEGQGAGNEQFF. The variable domain in full, completed from reference TRBV9 and TRBJ2-1, reads DSGVTQTPKHLITATGQRVTLRCSPRSGDLSVYWYQQSLDQGLQFLIQYYNGEERAKGNILERFSAQQFPDLHSELNLSSLELGDSALYFCASSVEGQGAGNEQFFGPGTRLTVL.